This T cell receptor (beta chain) was found in a study of shared clonotypes between healthy human individuals. Study-wide results and caveats: Estimated clonotype richness was generally higher in naive than memory subsets. Large sequencing depth failed to make sorted-subset sequencing complete, rarefaction showed.

As concerns this clone: Its antigen is not known.

V was trimmed by 5 bases and J by 8 bases, leaving 12 bases between them. Looked up from germline, CDR1 is KGHSH and CDR2 is LQKENI. The CDR3 sequence is 12 residues long. The test was conducted at deep level. Sequenced by immunoSEQ multiplex PCR; TCRdb stores in-frame clones only, minus some. The profile shows roughly 650,000 clones, around 97% of them singletons. The specimen was naive CD4+ T cells sorted from blood. Subset of the sample: CD45RA+ positively selected. This chain joins TRBV18 and TRBJ1-1; D remains unclear. This receptor was obtained from a woman aged 25 to 39 in good health. In DNA form, the CDR3 reads TGTGCCAGCTCATGGGCGGCGGAGGAAGCTTTCTTT. This gives the protein CASSWAAEEAFF.